One and the same sample provided the 22 T cell receptor beta chains below, sequenced in a study of beta chain features in type 1 diabetes. Reverse transcribing all isolated RNA meant expressed TCRB transcripts were sequenced. Profiled with immunoSEQ multiplex PCR; TCRdb holds only in-frame clones, not every one. The sample contains about 350,000 clones, 15% to 20% of which appear only once. The sequenced sample consisted of naive CD4+ T cells from blood. The receptors shown here come from a woman aged 18-30 years in good health.

The chain employs TRBV2 and TRBJ1-4; 7 bases agree with TRBD1. This CDR3 contains 18 residues. CDR1 is SNHLY and CDR2 is FYNNEI in the germline V gene. J was trimmed by 6 bases and V by 6 bases; bases with no gene match: 19. The CDR3 DNA reads TGTGCCAGCAGACCCCATCCATGGACAGGACCTAACTATGAAAAACTGTTTTTT. Protein product: CASRPHPWTGPNYEKLFF.

This clone was counted only a few times. V is TRBV9 and J is TRBJ2-3, with D possibly matching TRBD1 (6 bases). CDR1 is SGDLS and CDR2 is YYNGEE in the germline V gene. The V gene lost 4 bases and the J gene lost 0 bases, with 18 bases spanning the gap. The CDR3 spans 17 residues. The CDR3 region is CASSITGQTRSTDTQYF. The CDR3 DNA sequence: TGTGCCAGCAGCATAACCGGACAGACCCGAAGCACAGATACGCAGTATTTT.

A word on this clone: The sample carries other DNA sequences with the same CDR3. The CDR3 DNA reads as TGTGCCTGGAGTCAGGGCTCCTACGAGCAGTACTTC. It translates to CAWSQGSYEQYF. This chain joins TRBV30 and TRBJ2-7; D is perhaps TRBD1 (5 bases). With 2 bases removed from V and 0 bases from J, the gap between germline ends came to 5 bases. Germline values: CDR1 GTSNPN, CDR2 SVGIG (reference sequence). The CDR3 totals 12 residues. Supplemented by reference TRBV30 and TRBJ2-7, the full variable domain reads SQTIHQWPATLVQPVGSPLSLECTVEGTSNPNLYWYRQAAGRGLQLLFYSVGIGQISSEVPQNLSASRPQDRQFILSSKKLLLSDSGFYLCAWSQGSYEQYFGPGTRLTVT.

The chain has TRBV11-1 and TRBJ2-7; 8 bases align to TRBD1. The CDR3 extends over 15 amino acids. CDR1 and CDR2 (germline): SGHAT, FQDESV (reference sequence). After removal of 5 bases from V and 3 bases from J, the junction contained 9 bases not matched to a gene. The CDR3 reads CASSLRGLRDYEQYF. The DNA for the CDR3 is TGTGCCAGCAGCCTCAGGGGGCTGAGGGACTACGAGCAGTACTTC.

The chain joins TRBV7-9 to TRBJ2-2, with a possible D match to TRBD1 (5 bases). The germline V and J ends were trimmed by 3 bases and 5 bases, with 19 bases remaining between them. The CDR3 loop spans 17 amino acids. CDR1 and CDR2 (germline): SEHNR, FQNEAQ (reference sequence). The CDR3 DNA follows: TGTGCCAGCAGCTTGGGGCTAGTCGGCGTGCGGACCGGGGAGCTGTTTTTT. Amino acid sequence: CASSLGLVGVRTGELFF.

This clone was counted only a few times. The rearrangement uses TRBV29-1 and TRBJ2-5; D remains unclear. Trimming took off 1 base at V and 5 bases at J, with 8 bases between the two ends. The germline gives CDR1 SQVTM, CDR2 ANQGSEA. The CDR3 contains 12 residues. This chain's CDR3 is CSVEGVSETQYF. The CDR3 DNA reads as TGCAGCGTTGAAGGCGTCTCGGAGACCCAGTACTTC.

This clone showed up just a few times. The CDR3 is CSVLAGEYNEQFF. The CDR3 DNA reads TGCAGCGTTCTAGCGGGGGAGTACAATGAGCAGTTCTTC. The chain links TRBV29-1 to TRBJ2-1, with 10 bases identical to TRBD2. J was trimmed by 4 bases and V by 5 bases; bases with no gene match: 2. Looked up from germline, CDR1 is SQVTM and CDR2 is ANQGSEA. CDR3 length equals 13 residues.

V and J are TRBV5-1 and TRBJ1-2; D ambiguous. Trimming took off 5 bases at V and 4 bases at J, with 12 bases between the two ends. Germline V gene lookup returns CDR1 SGHRS and CDR2 YFSETQ. This CDR3 has 13 amino acids. The CDR3 region is CASSISGTYGYTF. The DNA of the CDR3 is TGCGCCAGCAGTATTTCAGGTACCTATGGCTACACCTTC.

This chain connects TRBV30 to TRBJ2-7, with 11 positions matching TRBD2. The V and J ends lost 3 bases and 7 bases, in that order; junction bases with no gene match: 8. In germline, CDR1 is GTSNPN, CDR2 SVGIG (reference sequence). CDR3 length: 14 amino acids. DNA of the CDR3: TGTGCCTGGAGCACTATGACTAGCGGGGTAGAGCAGTACTTC. Translated, it gives CAWSTMTSGVEQYF.

The chain recombines TRBV2 with TRBJ2-5, with D possibly matching TRBD2 (5 bases). Germline CDR1 SNHLY, CDR2 FYNNEI. CDR3 length: 16 residues. V was trimmed by 10 bases and J by 4 bases, leaving 25 bases between them. The CDR3 DNA follows: TGTGCCACCCGAGGGAGACTCGGGGTGGACGGAGAGACCCAGTACTTC. It translates to CATRGRLGVDGETQYF.

This clone was recorded a few times. The chain links TRBV30 to TRBJ2-3; a possible D gene is TRBD2 (6 bases). Looked up from germline, CDR1 is GTSNPN and CDR2 is SVGIG (reference sequence). The CDR3 runs 11 residues. V was shortened by 5 bases and J by 7 bases, with 10 bases between the two germline ends. CDR3 DNA sequence: TGTGCCTGGGGGGGAGGAAATACGCAGTATTTT. This encodes CAWGGGNTQYF.

This chain links TRBV27 with TRBJ2-1, with 9 bases identical to TRBD2. Trimming cost V 0 bases and J 5 bases; bases outside gene matches: 8. CDR1 MNHEY and CDR2 SMNVEV come from the germline V gene (reference sequence). The CDR3 extends over 17 amino acids. CDR3: CASSLSFVTSGDNEQFF. CDR3 nucleotides: TGTGCCAGCAGTTTATCGTTTGTGACTAGCGGTGACAATGAGCAGTTCTTC.

The sample holds a few counts of this clone. The chain joins TRBV30 to TRBJ2-7, with TRBD1 matching over 9 bases. Germline lookup yields CDR1 GTSNPN and CDR2 SVGIG (reference sequence). The CDR3 totals 15 residues. Trimming took 6 bases from V and 5 from J; bases not matched to a gene: 14. In nucleotides, the CDR3 is TGTGCCTGCCGCCTCCCGGGACAGGGCTCGAACGAGCAGTACTTC. Translated: CACRLPGQGSNEQYF.

This clone occurred a few times. V usage is TRBV18 and J usage is TRBJ2-2; the D gene is possibly TRBD2 (6 bases). In germline, CDR1 is KGHSH, CDR2 LQKENI. The length of the CDR3 is 16 residues. V shed 3 bases and J shed 5 bases, with 16 bases lying between them. CDR3 DNA: TGTGCCAGCTCACCGAGGGACCCCGGGAGTACCGGGGAGCTGTTTTTT. The encoded protein is CASSPRDPGSTGELFF. Full variable domain (rest looked up from reference TRBV18 and TRBJ2-2): NAGVMQNPRHLVRRRGQEARLRCSPMKGHSHVYWYRQLPEEGLKFMVYLQKENIIDESGMPKERFSAEFPKEGPSILRIQQVVRGDSAAYFCASSPRDPGSTGELFFGEGSRLTVL.

This clone was observed a few times. The same CDR3 is also encoded by other DNA sequences in this sample. The chain employs TRBV7-8 and TRBJ1-2; the match to TRBD1 covers 8 bases. Trimming removed 2 bases from V and 8 bases from J; junction bases left unmatched: 7. CDR3 length: 14 amino acids. Germline assignment: CDR1 SGHVS and CDR2 FQNEAQ. The DNA of the CDR3 is TGTGCCAGCAGCTTACGTCAGGGGGCCGGCGGCTACACCTTC. The encoded protein is CASSLRQGAGGYTF.

This clone was seen a few times. The chain joins TRBV11-2 to TRBJ2-3; 9 bases fit TRBD2. Unmatched junction bases numbered 11, after V lost 4 bases and J lost 6 bases. Per germline, CDR1 SGHAT and CDR2 FQNNGV. The CDR3 spans 16 residues. Written as DNA, the CDR3 is TGTGCCAGCAGCTCCGGGACTAGCTCTCCCACCGATACGCAGTATTTT. It is translated as CASSSGTSSPTDTQYF.

The chain carries TRBV2 and TRBJ1-5; no definite D call. Deletions cut 2 bases from V and 12 bases from J, with 8 bases between. In germline, CDR1 is SNHLY, CDR2 FYNNEI. This CDR3 is 11 amino acids long. The CDR3 here is CASSESKRQHF. In DNA form, the CDR3 reads TGTGCCAGCAGTGAATCTAAGCGCCAGCATTTT.

This clone has a handful of counts. The chain links TRBV5-4 to TRBJ1-1; D gene uncertain. V was pared by 0 bases and J by 4 bases, with 7 bases between. The CDR3 sequence is 13 residues long. CDR1 SGHNT and CDR2 YYREEE come from the germline V gene (reference sequence). The CDR3 here is CASSLEEGTEAFF. CDR3 bases: TGTGCCAGCAGCTTGGAGGAGGGCACTGAAGCTTTCTTT.

This clone was recorded a few times. This chain connects TRBV19 to TRBJ2-3; TRBD2 matches 13 bases. Germline CDR1 and CDR2: LNHDA and SQIVND (reference sequence). This CDR3 region has 19 residues. V lost 6 bases, J lost 1 base, and 13 bases stayed unmatched. CDR3 residues: CASSTPGTSGTRGTDTQYF. The CDR3 DNA is TGTGCCAGTAGCACACCGGGGACTAGCGGGACCAGGGGCACAGATACGCAGTATTTT.

This chain connects TRBV30 to TRBJ1-1; no clear D gene. Germline values: CDR1 GTSNPN, CDR2 SVGIG (reference sequence). The CDR3 has 12 amino acids. Trimming took 0 bases from V and 8 from J, leaving 10 bases between them. The CDR3 region is CAWSVVWPEAFF. The CDR3 DNA is TGTGCCTGGAGTGTGGTGTGGCCCGAAGCTTTCTTT. Together with reference TRBV30 and TRBJ1-1, the CDR3 gives the full variable domain: SQTIHQWPATLVQPVGSPLSLECTVEGTSNPNLYWYRQAAGRGLQLLFYSVGIGQISSEVPQNLSASRPQDRQFILSSKKLLLSDSGFYLCAWSVVWPEAFFGQGTRLTVV.

This clone was seen more than once but under ten times. V is TRBV4-1 and J is TRBJ1-2; the D gene is possibly TRBD1 (5 bases). V lost 0 bases and J 8 bases, leaving 10 bases between the germline ends. CDR1 MGHRA and CDR2 YSYEKL come from the germline V gene. The CDR3 is 13 residues long. CDR3 nucleotides: TGCGCCAGCAGCCAAGATTGGGCAGGGGGCTACACCTTC. This translates into CASSQDWAGGYTF.

This clone was recorded a few times. V and J are TRBV7-9 and TRBJ2-7, with 10 bases fitting TRBD2. This CDR3 contains 15 residues. Germline values: CDR1 SEHNR, CDR2 FQNEAQ (reference sequence). V lost 5 bases and J lost 3; bases outside the gene matches: 7. The CDR3 sequence: CASSGAGTSDYEQYF. CDR3 DNA sequence: TGTGCCAGCAGCGGGGCCGGGACTAGCGACTACGAGCAGTACTTC.